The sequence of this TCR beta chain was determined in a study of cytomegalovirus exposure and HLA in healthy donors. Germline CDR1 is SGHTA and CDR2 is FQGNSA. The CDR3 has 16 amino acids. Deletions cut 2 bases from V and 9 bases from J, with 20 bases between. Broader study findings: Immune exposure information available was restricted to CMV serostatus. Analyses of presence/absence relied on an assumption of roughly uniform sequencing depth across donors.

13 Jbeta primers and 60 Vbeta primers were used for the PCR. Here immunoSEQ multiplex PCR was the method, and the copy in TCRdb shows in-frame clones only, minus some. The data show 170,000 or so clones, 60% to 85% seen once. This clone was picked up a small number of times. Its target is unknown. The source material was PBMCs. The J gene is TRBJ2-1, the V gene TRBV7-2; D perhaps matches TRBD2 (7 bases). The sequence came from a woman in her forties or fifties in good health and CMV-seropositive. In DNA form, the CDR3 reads TGTGCCAGCAGCTTACGGGGGGCAGCCCCTTCCACTGAGCAGTTCTTC. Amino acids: CASSLRGAAPSTEQFF.